The 7 T cell receptor beta chains given below trace back to one sample, sequenced in a study of T cell repertoires in cytomegalovirus infection. TCRdb analysed the reads with MiXCR anew, one entry per CDR3 protein. The sample has some 77,000 distinct CDR3 sequences, more than 3% seen once. The material sequenced was PBMCs. The receptor source for this set is a human donor in good health (CMV status not recorded). Some clones in this sample may be carry-over from other donors' samples.

This clonotype was detected many times. This sequence joins TRBV27 and TRBJ1-5, with D perhaps TRBD1 (5 bases). V lost 0 bases, J lost 4 bases, and 10 bases lay in between. The V gene's germline CDR1 is MNHEY and CDR2 SMNVEV (reference sequence). The CDR3 covers 15 residues. This CDR3 reads CASSLSRDRNQPQHF. As DNA, the CDR3 is TGTGCCAGCAGTTTATCCCGGGACCGAAATCAGCCCCAGCATTTT.

This clonotype was detected ten times or more. The rearrangement links TRBV4-3 to TRBJ1-2, with D unresolved. CDR3 length: 17 amino acids. The V end lost 5 bases, the J end lost 3 bases, and 22 bases lay between the germline ends. CDR1 and CDR2 from the germline V gene are LGHNA and YSLEER. The CDR3 spells CASSFPDRNKAHYGYTF. CDR3 nucleotides: TGCGCCAGCAGCTTCCCGGACCGGAACAAGGCCCACTATGGCTACACCTTC.

This clonotype was seen at least ten times. Relative to the germline gene, one junction end is altered; a read error may explain this. The chain recombines TRBV10-1 with TRBJ1-5; 7 nucleotides line up with TRBD1. In germline, CDR1 is WNHNN, CDR2 SYGVQD (reference sequence). The CDR3 length is 10 residues. CDR3 DNA: TGCGCCAGCAGGGGGGACAGCTCCAATTTT. Translated, it gives CASRGDSSNF.

This clonotype appeared once. Its ends do not fully match the called genes, so a read error is possible. This sequence joins TRBV28 and TRBJ2-5; D possibly matches TRBD1 or TRBD2 (5 bases each). This CDR3 contains 16 residues. Germline CDR1 is MDHEN and CDR2 is SYDVKM. The CDR3 sequence: CASSSPDPPGRETQNF. The CDR3 nucleotides read TGTGCCAGCAGTTCCCCGGACCCCCCGGGGCGAGAGACCCAGAACTTC.

Many counts were recorded for this clonotype. The V and J genes are TRBV7-6 and TRBJ1-1; 7 bases match TRBD1. CDR1 and CDR2 from the germline V gene are SGHVS and FNYEAQ. This CDR3 is 15 amino acids long. The trim removed 6 bases at V and 0 bases at J, leaving 7 bases unmatched. The CDR3 DNA sequence: TGTGCCAGCAGATCCGGGGGACAGATGAACACTGAAGCTTTCTTT. It specifies CASRSGGQMNTEAFF.

This clonotype has at least ten counts. This chain uses TRBV28 with TRBJ2-2, with unresolved D. The length of the CDR3 is 12 residues. Trimming removed 6 bases at V and 4 bases at J, with 6 bases between. CDR1 and CDR2 from the germline V gene are MDHEN and SYDVKM. CDR3 DNA: TGTGCCAGCAGCGGTTCCACCGGGGAGCTGTTTTTT. Amino acids: CASSGSTGELFF.

This clonotype is classed as medium-sized. The chain combines TRBV28 with TRBJ1-1; D not certain. V was pared by 6 bases and J by 3 bases, with 17 bases between. Germline lookup yields CDR1 MDHEN and CDR2 SYDVKM. This CDR3 is built from 15 residues. As DNA, the CDR3 is TGTGCCAGCAGCTTAGAGGTCGGAGGGTACACTGAAGCTTTCTTT. Protein: CASSLEVGGYTEAFF.